This T cell receptor beta chain stems from a study of Graves' ophthalmopathy and Graves' hyperthyroidism. The wider study: Peripheral blood was gathered at first diagnosis, ahead of any treatment whatsoever.

Beta-chain TCR CDR3 regions were amplified from RNA transcripts. Second-round multiplex PCR followed a first-round RT-PCR using HTBI primers. TCRdb re-analysed the multiplex PCR reads in MiXCR, keeping a single row per CDR3 protein. This table has about 370,000 distinct CDR3 sequences, 15% to 20% appearing once. This clonotype was found a few times. The junction shows a germline mismatch at one end, possibly a read error. This CDR3 is 15 amino acids long. Per germline, CDR1 MDHEN and CDR2 SYDVKM. The sample was peripheral blood. The J gene is TRBJ2-2, the V gene TRBV28; TRBD2 is a possible D gene (5 bases). The clonotype comes from an adult woman with stable Graves' hyperthyroidism. The CDR3 protein is CASNSGLLKTGELCF. In DNA form, the CDR3 reads TGTGCCAGCAATTCCGGACTGTTGAAAACCGGGGAGCTGTGTTTT. Using reference TRBV28 and TRBJ2-2 for the parts outside the CDR3, the full variable domain is DVKVTQSSRYLVKRTGEKVFLECVQDMDHENMFWYRQDPGLGLRLIYFSYDVKMKEKGDIPEGYSVSREKKERFSLILESASTNQTSMYLCASNSGLLKTGELCFGEGSRLTVL.